This TCR beta chain emerged from a study of T cells expressing NK-cell markers. As for the study in general: CD3+CD56+NKG2C+, CD3+CD56+NKG2C- and CD3+CD56-NKG2C+ T cells, once sorted, supplied the TCR beta repertoires. Study-wide points: NKG2C+ dominant clonotype frequencies in several donors were roughly 1.0-7.5% of CD8+ T cells.

The cDNA for TCR beta came from 5'RACE template switching with UMIs. TCRdb reprocessed the 5' RACE reads and stores each CDR3 protein as one record, lacking DNA. The ten most abundant clones cover roughly 5.2% of a sample with about 380,000 distinct CDR3 sequences. As to this clonotype: What it binds is not known.

This CDR3 contains 13 residues. CDR1 and CDR2 (germline): SGHAT, FQNNGV. Sequencing was performed on blood T cells: a sorted CD56 or NKG2C T cell subset, CD4+ or CD8+ T cells, or bulk PBMC T cells (not recorded which). This chain uses TRBV11-2 with TRBJ2-1; TCRdb proposes TRBD1, but this gene call is untestable without DNA. This receptor was obtained from a man aged 18-75 years in good health. The CDR3 region is CASSYSGIHEQFF.